This T cell receptor (beta chain) appears in the sequencing data of a study of spatial heterogeneity in lung cancer. This clonotype was counted between two and nine times. Germline assignment: CDR1 ENHRY and CDR2 SYGVKD. V shed 5 bases, J shed 5 bases, and the junction held 5 bases outside the gene matches. CDR3 length: 13 residues. Using its own MiXCR run on the 5' RACE reads, TCRdb lists one record per CDR3 protein. The sample shows about 94,000 distinct CDR3 sequences, approximately 19% of them seen only once. As for time point: blood at routine non-recurrence follow-up after resection. The V call is TRBV10-3, the J call TRBJ2-7; 8 bases align to TRBD1. The receptor was derived from a male donor with early-stage non-small cell lung cancer. Here the sequenced sample was PBMCs, taken at follow-up. The CDR3 spells CAISSGQGDEQYF. The CDR3 nucleotides are TGTGCCATCAGTAGCGGACAGGGTGACGAGCAGTACTTC.